A selection of T cell receptor beta chains follows, all from one sample in a study of control samples from healthy donors and cancer patients. Sequencing used immunoSEQ multiplex PCR; TCRdb keeps in-frame clones, though not all of them. The sample records around 20,000 clones, 82% being singletons. The sequencing sample was made of PBMCs. The receptors shown here come from a man at least 80 years old with head and neck cancer. Both conserved end residues are part of each CDR3.

>TRBV4-1
CASSQDGPHGFSGGLEGETQYF
>TRBV29-1
CSVVGTGGQSRTDTQYF
>TRBV6-4
CASSRTGGNYEQYF
>TRBV7-8
CASSRTEATNEKLFF
>TRBV5-5
CASSLAGTGYEQYF
>TRBV7-9
CASSLGGDFNSPLHF
>TRBV5-4
CASSLDREEETQYF
>TRBV5-1
CASSYLVGTGELFF
>TRBV28
CASSSVNQPQHF
>TRBV9
CASSPEGGMFMNTEAFF
>TRBV15
CATSRAVGVEAFF
>TRBV7-9
CASSPRTSGNTDTQYF
>TRBV11-2
CASSLTVSYEQYF
>TRBV10-3
CAISGDLPSNQPQHF
>TRBV5-1
CASSYDTNTGELFF
>TRBV10-1
CASMRDFATEAFF
>TRBV6-2/TRBV6-3
CASSYLGREINQPQHF
>TRBV2
CASSDGLAGTRTYNEQFF
>TRBV6-6
CASSDGTGKGKQYF
>TRBV27
CASSLAGGTYNEQFF
>TRBV6-5
CASSYQGWAYEQYF
>TRBV5-1
CASHPDADTQYF
>TRBV27
CASSFGTGAYEQYF
>TRBV10-1
CASSQGLNYGYTF
>TRBV5-6
CASSLVMGAQETQYF
>TRBV12-5
CASGLVLGQDATNEKLFF
>TRBV11-2
CASSLDKVVETQYF
>TRBV27
CASSLLVSYEQYF
>TRBV19
CASSRGTGGDYGYTF
>TRBV10-3
CAIAEGGENTEAFF
>TRBV9
CASRSPLHF
>TRBV7-2
CASSLGARLARETQYF
>TRBV10-3
CAIRQGTASTDTQYF
>TRBV5-1
CASSLEAGWGDTQYF
>TRBV9
CASSVLGGRGNTIYF
>TRBV7-9
CASSPRDRDPSSYNEQFF
>TRBV18
CASSPDRAIHEQYF
>TRBV6-5
CASSSPRVPDTQYF
>TRBV6-5
CASSYSTGMDEKLFF
>TRBV7-9
CASSLAGGDTGELFF
>TRBV13
CASSLGGSGDPPYF
>TRBV30
CAWSVTPLGEYGNTIYF
>TRBV18
CASSPGPGGVYGYTF